This TCR beta chain originates from a study of blood T cell repertoires in COVID-19. Using immunoSEQ multiplex PCR, the repertoire was profiled, and TCRdb retains in-frame clones only, with some absent. The profile shows fewer than 200,000 clones, less than 85% of them singletons. The V end lost 3 bases, the J end lost 1 base, and 11 bases lay between the germline ends. This CDR3 is built from 15 residues. Germline V gene lookup returns CDR1 SGHAT and CDR2 FQNNGV. The clonotype comes from a woman aged 50 to 60 who had recovered from COVID-19. Sample: PBMCs or T cells enriched from blood (not recorded which). The V and J genes are TRBV11-2 and TRBJ2-3; tentatively, D is TRBD2 (5 bases). The CDR3 DNA is TGTGCCAGCAGCTTCGGCGGACTGGGCACAGATACGCAGTATTTT. This sequence encodes CASSFGGLGTDTQYF.